These T cell receptor beta chains were read from a single sample in a study of T cell repertoires in ileal Crohn's disease. Profiling relied on immunoSEQ multiplex PCR, and the TCRdb table lists in-frame clones only, not all of them. The sample lists some 3,500 clones, approximately 95% occurring once. Source material: ileal tissue. The origin of the receptors is an adult with Crohn's disease. Each CDR3 is given with its conserved first and last residue. The D gene is left open where the match is weak. Part of the rows lack a size; the others show once, few, many or a class for expanded clones.

v_gene	abundance	d_gene	j_gene	CDR3aa	CDR3nt
TRBV7-2	.	.	TRBJ1-4	CASSSYGELFF	TGTGCCAGCAGCTCTTACGGGGAACTGTTTTTT
TRBV4-3	.	.	TRBJ2-7	CASSQGRTVPYEQYF	TGCGCCAGCAGCCAAGGTCGGACTGTACCCTACGAGCAGTACTTC
TRBV18	.	.	TRBJ1-1	CASSQAENTEAFF	TGTGCCAGCTCACAGGCAGAGAACACTGAAGCTTTCTTT
TRBV30	.	.	TRBJ2-5	CAWSRRFQETQYF	TGTGCCTGGAGTCGTAGGTTTCAAGAGACCCAGTACTTC
TRBV11-3	.	TRBD1	TRBJ2-2	CASSPRTGDTGELFF	TGTGCCAGCAGTCCCCGGACAGGGGATACCGGGGAGCTGTTTTTT
TRBV14	.	.	TRBJ2-3	CASSQARPDTQYF	TGTGCCAGCAGCCAAGCGAGACCAGATACGCAGTATTTT
TRBV27	once	.	TRBJ2-2	CASSPRAGGTGELFF	TGTGCCAGCAGCCCTCGGGCCGGGGGAACCGGGGAGCTGTTTTTT
TRBV7-9	.	.	TRBJ1-4	CASSWTTTNEKLFF	TGTGCCAGCAGCTGGACCACAACTAATGAAAAACTGTTTTTT
TRBV7-3	once	TRBD2	TRBJ2-1	CASSSSGTVDSNEQFF	TGTGCCAGCAGCTCTAGCGGGACCGTTGATTCGAATGAGCAGTTCTTC
TRBV4-1	.	.	TRBJ2-7	CASSQDGRGLEQYF	TGCGCCAGCAGCCAAGATGGGAGGGGGCTCGAGCAGTACTTC
TRBV7-2	.	TRBD1	TRBJ1-6	CASSSDRVYSPLHF	TGTGCCAGCAGCTCCGACAGGGTTTATTCACCCCTCCACTTT
TRBV7-6	.	TRBD2	TRBJ2-7	CASSLGGRPYEQYF	TGTGCCAGCAGTTTGGGGGGGAGGCCTTACGAGCAGTACTTC
TRBV5-4	.	TRBD2	TRBJ2-1	CASSPWTSGTNEQFF	TGTGCCAGCAGCCCTTGGACTAGCGGGACGAATGAGCAGTTCTTC
TRBV7-3	.	TRBD2	TRBJ2-5	CASSLFAIAGQETQYF	TGTGCCAGCAGCTTATTTGCCATAGCGGGGCAAGAGACCCAGTACTTC
TRBV29-1	.	TRBD2	TRBJ2-1	CSVEGGGPGDEQFF	TGCAGCGTTGAAGGCGGGGGGCCCGGGGATGAGCAGTTCTTC
TRBV21-1	once	.	TRBJ2-3	CASSENPRDHFPDTQYF	TGTGCCAGCAGCGAAAACCCGAGGGACCACTTCCCAGATACGCAGTATTTT
TRBV5-4	.	.	TRBJ2-1	CASRWDYNEQFF	TGTGCCAGCAGGTGGGACTACAATGAGCAGTTCTTC
TRBV27	.	.	TRBJ1-2	CASSPSWGDTNYGYTF	TGTGCCAGCAGCCCGAGTTGGGGGGACACTAACTATGGCTACACCTTC
TRBV5-1	.	.	TRBJ1-1	CASSLAGDTEAFF	TGCGCCAGCAGCTTGGCCGGGGACACTGAAGCTTTCTTT
TRBV11-3	.	.	TRBJ2-3	CASSLAGPSTDTQYF	TGTGCCAGCAGCTTAGCGGGGCCCAGCACAGATACGCAGTATTTT
TRBV7-3	.	TRBD2	TRBJ2-1	CASSLDSGRANEQFF	TGTGCCAGCAGCTTGGATAGCGGGAGGGCGAATGAGCAGTTCTTC
TRBV5-4	.	TRBD1	TRBJ1-4	CASSPQGGGDEKLFF	TGTGCCAGCAGCCCGCAGGGGGGTGGTGATGAAAAACTGTTTTTT
TRBV7-3	.	.	TRBJ2-3	CASSLEADVSTDTQYF	TGTGCCAGCAGCTTAGAGGCGGACGTTAGCACAGATACGCAGTATTTT
TRBV5-5	.	TRBD1	TRBJ2-7	CASSLTGGSSYEQYF	TGTGCCAGCAGCCTGACAGGGGGTAGCTCCTACGAGCAGTACTTC
TRBV27	.	TRBD1	TRBJ1-2	CASSLTYRGRDGYTF	TGTGCCAGCAGTTTAACATACAGGGGGCGTGATGGCTACACCTTC
TRBV7-9	.	TRBD2	TRBJ2-7	CASSFAVAGGGEQYF	TGTGCCAGCAGCTTCGCAGTCGCGGGAGGGGGCGAGCAGTACTTC
TRBV29-1	.	.	TRBJ2-3	CSVGSDRSYTDTQYF	TGCAGCGTGGGATCTGACAGGTCTTACACAGATACGCAGTATTTT
TRBV10-3	.	TRBD2	TRBJ2-7	CAIKTTAGGSSYEQYF	TGTGCCATCAAAACGACAGCGGGAGGAAGCTCCTACGAGCAGTACTTC
TRBV9	.	TRBD2	TRBJ2-5	CASSLVGLVGEETQYF	TGTGCCAGCAGCTTAGTGGGACTAGTGGGGGAAGAGACCCAGTACTTC
TRBV18	.	.	TRBJ1-2	CASSPPAGAGHYGYTF	TGTGCCAGCTCACCACCGGCGGGGGCGGGTCACTATGGCTACACCTTC
TRBV21-1	.	.	TRBJ1-3	CASRAGLATTRTKQHARNTIYF	TGTGCCAGCAGAGCCGGGCTAGCTACAACACGCACGAAACAACACGCACGAAACACCATATATTTT
TRBV27	once	TRBD2	TRBJ2-7	CASSLERETPWYEQYF	TGTGCCAGCAGTTTAGAGCGGGAGACTCCTTGGTACGAGCAGTACTTC
TRBV19	.	.	TRBJ2-7	CASIHLIDGHVPLREQYF	TGTGCCAGTATCCATCTTATCGACGGACATGTCCCACTACGCGAGCAGTACTTC
TRBV6-1	.	.	TRBJ2-1	CASNLDFDNEQFF	TGTGCCAGCAACTTAGATTTCGACAATGAGCAGTTCTTC
TRBV2	.	.	TRBJ1-3	CASSDRSGGGNTIYF	TGTGCCAGCAGTGATAGGAGTGGGGGTGGAAACACCATATATTTT
TRBV30	.	.	TRBJ2-2	CAWNPGQDTGELFF	TGTGCCTGGAACCCGGGCCAAGACACCGGGGAGCTGTTTTTT
TRBV18	.	.	TRBJ2-3	CASSPARGADTQYF	TGTGCCAGCTCACCCGCAAGAGGGGCAGATACGCAGTATTTT
TRBV18	.	.	TRBJ1-2	CASSPDWNYGYTF	TGTGCCAGCTCACCCGACTGGAACTATGGCTACACCTTC
TRBV7-9	.	.	TRBJ1-2	CASSLGSGTSPLYGYTF	TGTGCCAGCAGCTTAGGTTCCGGGACTTCTCCCCTCTATGGCTACACCTTC
TRBV5-4	.	.	TRBJ2-3	CASSLGGRYSTDTQYF	TGTGCCAGCAGCTTGGGTGGACGGTATAGCACAGATACGCAGTATTTT
TRBV29-1	.	.	TRBJ1-1	CSVEDRWGGESDEAFF	TGCAGCGTTGAAGATCGATGGGGAGGGGAATCAGACGAAGCTTTCTTT
TRBV2	.	.	TRBJ1-1	CASSERPGKGGEAFF	TGTGCCAGCAGTGAAAGGCCAGGGAAAGGAGGTGAAGCTTTCTTT
TRBV6-1	.	.	TRBJ2-5	CAISLRGGQETQYF	TGTGCCATCTCTCTCCGCGGAGGGCAAGAGACCCAGTACTTC
TRBV7-2	once	.	TRBJ2-1	CASSKSGDPSYNEQFF	TGTGCCAGCAGCAAATCGGGTGACCCCTCCTACAATGAGCAGTTCTTC
TRBV5-4	.	.	TRBJ2-5	CASSIGGTQETQYF	TGTGCCAGCAGCATTGGAGGGACACAAGAGACCCAGTACTTC
TRBV11-1	.	.	TRBJ2-5	CASSSHTRELETQYF	TGTGCCAGCAGCTCCCACACACGGGAGTTGGAGACCCAGTACTTC
TRBV7-3	.	.	TRBJ2-1	CASSSRDQQFF	TGTGCCAGCAGCTCAAGGGACCAGCAGTTCTTC
TRBV29-1	.	TRBD1	TRBJ2-3	CSVSGGSGADTQYF	TGCAGCGTATCAGGGGGTAGTGGGGCAGATACGCAGTATTTT
TRBV7-2	.	.	TRBJ1-2	CASSLTVAGIGGYTF	TGTGCCAGCAGCTTAACTGTAGCGGGGATTGGCGGCTACACCTTC
TRBV5-6	.	TRBD2	TRBJ2-3	CASSLFGTTLTDTQYF	TGTGCCAGCAGCTTGTTTGGGACTACCCTTACAGATACGCAGTATTTT
TRBV18	once	.	TRBJ2-5	CASSPLPVTEQETQYF	TGTGCCAGCTCACCACTGCCTGTGACAGAGCAAGAGACCCAGTACTTC
TRBV30	.	TRBD1	TRBJ1-1	CAWSADRGNTEAFF	TGTGCCTGGAGCGCCGACAGGGGGAACACTGAAGCTTTCTTT